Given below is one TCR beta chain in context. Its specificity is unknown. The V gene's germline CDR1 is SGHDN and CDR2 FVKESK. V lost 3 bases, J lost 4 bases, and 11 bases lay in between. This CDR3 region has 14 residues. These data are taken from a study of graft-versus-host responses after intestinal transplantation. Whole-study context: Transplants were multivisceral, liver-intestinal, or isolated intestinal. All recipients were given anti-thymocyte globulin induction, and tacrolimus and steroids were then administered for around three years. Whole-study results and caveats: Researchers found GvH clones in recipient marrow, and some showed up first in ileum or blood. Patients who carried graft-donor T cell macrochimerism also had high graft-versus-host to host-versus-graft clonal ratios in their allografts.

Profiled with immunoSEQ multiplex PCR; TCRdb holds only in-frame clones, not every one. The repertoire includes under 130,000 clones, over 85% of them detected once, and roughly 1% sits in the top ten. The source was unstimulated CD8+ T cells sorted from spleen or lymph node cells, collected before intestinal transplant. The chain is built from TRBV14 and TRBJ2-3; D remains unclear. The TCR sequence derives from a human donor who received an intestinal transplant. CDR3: CASSQTLLADTQYF. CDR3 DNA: TGTGCCAGCAGCCAGACCCTCTTGGCAGATACGCAGTATTTT.